Sequencing of this T cell receptor (beta chain) was carried out in a study of CD8 T cells in ankylosing spondylitis. The study's findings and limits: It appeared that ankylosing spondylitis blood was characterized by a TCR beta motif of several highly homologous variants. Matched ankylosing spondylitis synovial fluid reportedly contained a significantly enriched population of disease-linked clones. Disease-associated clones were CD8+ and fairly uncommon in peripheral blood.

This clonotype was counted only a few times. Its antigen is unknown. The CDR3 has 16 residues. Trimming left V 7 bases short and J 1 base short, with 18 bases between. Germline CDR1 reads SEHNR; CDR2 reads FQNEAQ (reference sequence). TCRdb fed the 5' RACE reads into MiXCR, producing one record per CDR3 protein. Among 200,000 to 250,000 distinct CDR3 sequences listed, about 10% were seen once. The chain carries TRBV7-9 and TRBJ2-3; D remains unclear. This clonotype was sampled from a male donor with ankylosing spondylitis or in good health (not recorded which). Sequenced material: blood, either unsorted or a sorted T cell fraction (not recorded which). CDR3 nucleotide sequence: TGTGCCAGCATCCCGGAGACGTCTGGCCGCACAGATACGCAGTATTTT. Translated: CASIPETSGRTDTQYF.